A single sample gave rise to the 24 T cell receptor beta chains below, sequenced in a study of graft-versus-host responses after intestinal transplantation. Profiling relied on immunoSEQ multiplex PCR, and the TCRdb table lists in-frame clones only, not all of them. The sample has roughly 20,000 clones; about 60% are singletons. Here the sequenced sample was alloreactive CD4+ T cells from a mixed lymphocyte reaction culture, taken before intestinal transplant. Described subset: CFSE-low proliferating T cells sorted from roughly six-day pre-transplant mixed lymphocyte reaction (GvH or HvG direction). Receptors originate from a human patient who received an intestinal transplant.

This clone was observed a few times. The V gene is TRBV25-1, the J gene TRBJ2-7; 12 bases map to TRBD1. The trim removed 6 bases at V and 0 bases at J, leaving 3 bases unmatched. CDR1 and CDR2 from the germline V gene are MGHDK and SYGVNS. The CDR3 is 15 residues long. The CDR3 here is CASRTGQGASYEQYF. CDR3 DNA: TGTGCCAGCAGGACGGGACAGGGGGCCTCCTACGAGCAGTACTTC.

The V call is TRBV6-5, the J call TRBJ2-7; D ambiguous. From germline, CDR1 is MNHEY and CDR2 SVGAGI. V lost 6 bases and J 4 bases, leaving 10 bases between the germline ends. CDR3 length equals 12 residues. CDR3 residues: CASSRGQYEQYF. Written as DNA, the CDR3 is TGTGCCAGCAGCCGCGGCCAGTACGAGCAGTACTTC.

A few counts support this clone. CDR3 region: CASTELAGPHNEQFF. CDR3 in DNA: TGCGCCAGCACCGAACTAGCGGGACCCCACAATGAGCAGTTCTTC. The V call is TRBV5-1, the J call TRBJ2-1, with 10 bases fitting TRBD2. V lost 6 bases and J lost 5; bases outside the gene matches: 8. The CDR3 is made up of 15 amino acids. Germline lookup yields CDR1 SGHRS and CDR2 YFSETQ.

J is TRBJ2-1 and V is TRBV5-1, with D tentatively TRBD2 (6 bases). Germline V gene data show CDR1 as SGHRS and CDR2 as YFSETQ. V gave up 2 bases and J gave up 5 bases, with 14 bases separating them. This CDR3 has 15 residues. The CDR3 nucleotides read TGCGCCAGCAGCTTCCGACAATGGGGGGACAATGAGCAGTTCTTC. The encoded protein is CASSFRQWGDNEQFF.

This chain uses TRBV5-1 with TRBJ1-1; TRBD1 aligns across 8 bases. V gave up 4 bases and J gave up 1 base; unmatched junction bases: 9. The CDR3 loop spans 16 amino acids. Germline loops: CDR1 SGHRS, CDR2 YFSETQ. Here the CDR3 DNA reads TGCGCCAGCAGCCCTAGGACAGGGCCACCGAACACTGAAGCTTTCTTT. Its protein is CASSPRTGPPNTEAFF.

The rearrangement joins TRBV5-1 to TRBJ2-1; 10 nucleotides agree with TRBD1. CDR3 length: 15 residues. Germline loops: CDR1 SGHRS, CDR2 YFSETQ. V gave up 5 bases and J gave up 4 bases; unmatched junction bases: 6. CDR3 sequence reads: CASSLGQGGYNEQFF. CDR3 coding DNA: TGCGCCAGCAGTCTAGGACAGGGGGGGTACAATGAGCAGTTCTTC.

A few counts support this clone. The chain is built from TRBV30 and TRBJ1-6; D is unresolved. The V gene's germline CDR1 is GTSNPN and CDR2 SVGIG (reference sequence). Trimming took 0 bases from V and 7 from J, leaving 13 bases between them. The CDR3 is made up of 15 amino acids. The CDR3 loop reads CAWSVAGGPNSPLHF. For the CDR3, the DNA is TGTGCCTGGAGTGTAGCGGGAGGACCCAATTCACCCCTCCACTTT.

The rearrangement uses TRBV29-1 and TRBJ1-5; possible D gene TRBD1, 6 bases. This CDR3 is 13 amino acids long. The germline V gene has CDR1 SQVTM and CDR2 ANQGSEA. V lost 4 bases and J 6 bases, leaving 13 bases between the germline ends. CDR3 loop: CSVVYRVGQPQHF. The CDR3 coding sequence is TGCAGCGTTGTCTACAGGGTAGGTCAGCCCCAGCATTTT.

J is TRBJ2-7 and V is TRBV7-9; 9 bases are shared with TRBD2. Germline CDR1 reads SEHNR; CDR2 reads FQNEAQ (reference sequence). The CDR3 consists of 14 residues. J gave up 3 bases and V 1 base, and 1 base lay outside the gene matches. CDR3 residues: CASSLGGGGYEQYF. The CDR3 DNA follows: TGTGCCAGCAGCTTAGGCGGGGGGGGCTACGAGCAGTACTTC.

This clone was observed a handful of times. The chain combines TRBV10-1 with TRBJ1-5; unclear D gene. Per the germline V gene, CDR1 is WNHNN and CDR2 is SYGVQD (reference sequence). The V gene lost 0 bases and the J gene lost 7 bases, with 10 bases spanning the gap. The CDR3 is 14 amino acids. This CDR3 reads CASSESGIFQPQHF. CDR3 bases: TGCGCCAGCAGTGAGTCCGGGATCTTCCAGCCCCAGCATTTT.

In its sample, this clone was seen once. The CDR3 bases are TGTGCCAGCAGCTTGGGGGACAGGCATAGCACAGATACGCAGTATTTT. Translating gives CASSLGDRHSTDTQYF. J is TRBJ2-3 and V is TRBV5-8, with 8 bases aligning to TRBD1. Losses at the gene ends were 0 bases for V and 0 bases for J; bases not matched to a gene: 3. The CDR3 has 16 amino acids. Germline lookup yields CDR1 SGHTS and CDR2 YDEGEE.

The CDR3 is CASSAIRGPEQFF. The CDR3, as DNA: TGTGCCAGCAGTGCTATCAGGGGGCCTGAGCAGTTCTTC. The rearrangement uses TRBV2 and TRBJ2-1, with 8 nucleotides matching TRBD1. CDR3 length: 13 residues. J was trimmed by 9 bases and V by 4 bases; bases with no gene match: 5. The V gene's germline CDR1 is SNHLY and CDR2 FYNNEI. Full variable domain (missing parts from reference TRBV2 and TRBJ2-1): EPEVTQTPSHQVTQMGQEVILRCVPISNHLYFYWYRQILGQKVEFLVSFYNNEISEKSEIFDDQFSVERPDGSNFTLKIRSTKLEDSAMYFCASSAIRGPEQFFGPGTRLTVL.

As to this clone: At one boundary the junction diverges from the germline segment, which might be a read error. The V and J genes are TRBV10-3 and TRBJ2-2, with 11 bases matching TRBD2. This CDR3 contains 15 residues. Germline V gives CDR1 ENHRY, CDR2 SYGVKD. The CDR3 bases are TGTGCCATCGGTGAACTAGCGGGAGTCACCGGGGAGCTGTTTTTT. Amino acid sequence: CAIGELAGVTGELFF.

This clone has a single count. The rearrangement uses TRBV19 and TRBJ1-5, with D maybe TRBD1 (5 bases). Germline loops: CDR1 LNHDA, CDR2 SQIVND (reference sequence). The V and J ends lost 7 bases and 6 bases respectively, with 10 bases between them. The CDR3 sequence is 12 residues long. The CDR3 DNA is TGTGCCAGTAATGGAGGGGCTCAGCCCCAGCATTTT. Translation: CASNGGAQPQHF.

The chain employs TRBV27 and TRBJ2-7; unclear D gene. V was shortened by 6 bases and J by 2 bases, with 11 bases between the two germline ends. The CDR3 loop spans 13 amino acids. Germline V lookup: CDR1 MNHEY, CDR2 SMNVEV (reference sequence). The chain's CDR3 is CASRPHGTYEQYF. The CDR3 DNA reads as TGTGCCAGCAGGCCCCACGGTACCTACGAGCAGTACTTC.

The chain couples TRBV5-6 to TRBJ2-1; possible D gene TRBD2, 7 bases. V was cut by 7 bases and J by 8 bases, with 28 bases left in between. The CDR3 covers 17 residues. Germline CDR1 reads SGHDT; CDR2 reads YYEEEE. The chain's CDR3 is CASPIRGARPGGDEQFF. The CDR3 DNA reads TGTGCCAGCCCCATTCGGGGGGCCCGCCCGGGGGGCGATGAGCAGTTCTTC.

V is TRBV10-3 and J is TRBJ2-5; 8 nucleotides line up with TRBD2. The CDR3 has 14 residues. V dropped 3 bases and J dropped 1; count of bases not matched to a gene: 1. Germline V gene lookup returns CDR1 ENHRY and CDR2 SYGVKD. The CDR3 here is CAISELAAQETQYF. For the CDR3, the DNA is TGTGCCATCAGTGAACTAGCGGCCCAAGAGACCCAGTACTTC.

The CDR3 DNA sequence: TGTGCCAGCAGTCGAAGATTTGGCGGGAGTTTGGATACGCAGTATTTT. It is translated as CASSRRFGGSLDTQYF. The chain links TRBV28 to TRBJ2-3, with 7 bases aligning to TRBD2. Looked up from germline, CDR1 is MDHEN and CDR2 is SYDVKM. The CDR3 runs to 16 residues. Trimming at V came to 5 bases and at J to 6 bases, leaving 14 bases not matched to a gene.

This clone showed up just once. The chain joins TRBV10-3 to TRBJ2-7; a weak D match, TRBD1 (6 bases). Germline V gene data show CDR1 as ENHRY and CDR2 as SYGVKD. V dropped 8 bases and J dropped 4 bases, with 21 bases sitting between them. The CDR3 has 15 amino acids. CDR3 nucleotide sequence: TGTGCCATCGGAATTTCGCTGGCAGGGGTATACGAGCAGTACTTC. This sequence encodes CAIGISLAGVYEQYF.

A few counts support this clone. This rearrangement joins TRBV7-9 to TRBJ2-3; TRBD2 is a possible D gene (5 bases). Trimming stripped 2 bases from V and 4 bases from J, with 7 bases between. Germline V gives CDR1 SEHNR, CDR2 FQNEAQ (reference sequence). This CDR3 spans 13 amino acids. The CDR3 DNA sequence: TGTGCCAGCAGCTTACTAGCTCCAGATACGCAGTATTTT. Translation gives CASSLLAPDTQYF.

The chain joins TRBV7-9 to TRBJ2-6; D not certain. Between the trimmed V and J ends, which lost 3 bases and 0 bases, there was a span of 9 bases. The CDR3 is 16 amino acids. Germline V gives CDR1 SEHNR, CDR2 FQNEAQ (reference sequence). The CDR3 protein is CASSLNTHSGANVLTF. DNA for the CDR3: TGTGCCAGCAGCTTGAACACCCACTCTGGGGCCAACGTCCTGACTTTC.

This clone was observed a single time. The chain carries TRBV11-2 and TRBJ1-1; TRBD1 might be the D (5 bases). CDR3 length: 14 residues. Germline V gives CDR1 SGHAT, CDR2 FQNNGV. V shed 2 bases and J shed 5 bases, with 12 bases lying between them. CDR3 in DNA: TGTGCCAGCAGCTTATTTGCAGGGCGTACTGAAGCTTTCTTT. This encodes CASSLFAGRTEAFF.

V gene TRBV28 combines with J gene TRBJ1-2; 11 bases align to TRBD1. Germline CDR1 is MDHEN and CDR2 is SYDVKM. After removal of 8 bases from V and 3 bases from J, the junction contained 17 bases not matched to a gene. The CDR3 has 18 amino acids. The CDR3: CASLLWGDRGTSDYGYTF. Here the CDR3 DNA reads TGTGCCAGCCTCCTATGGGGGGACAGGGGGACCTCGGACTATGGCTACACCTTC.

The chain employs TRBV28 and TRBJ2-1, with 8 bases aligning to TRBD1. V gave up 2 bases and J gave up 5 bases; unmatched junction bases: 11. The CDR3 spans 17 residues. Germline values: CDR1 MDHEN, CDR2 SYDVKM. The CDR3 sequence is CASSLNFAGQDNNEQFF. The CDR3 coding sequence is TGTGCCAGCAGTTTAAATTTCGCGGGACAGGATAACAATGAGCAGTTCTTC.